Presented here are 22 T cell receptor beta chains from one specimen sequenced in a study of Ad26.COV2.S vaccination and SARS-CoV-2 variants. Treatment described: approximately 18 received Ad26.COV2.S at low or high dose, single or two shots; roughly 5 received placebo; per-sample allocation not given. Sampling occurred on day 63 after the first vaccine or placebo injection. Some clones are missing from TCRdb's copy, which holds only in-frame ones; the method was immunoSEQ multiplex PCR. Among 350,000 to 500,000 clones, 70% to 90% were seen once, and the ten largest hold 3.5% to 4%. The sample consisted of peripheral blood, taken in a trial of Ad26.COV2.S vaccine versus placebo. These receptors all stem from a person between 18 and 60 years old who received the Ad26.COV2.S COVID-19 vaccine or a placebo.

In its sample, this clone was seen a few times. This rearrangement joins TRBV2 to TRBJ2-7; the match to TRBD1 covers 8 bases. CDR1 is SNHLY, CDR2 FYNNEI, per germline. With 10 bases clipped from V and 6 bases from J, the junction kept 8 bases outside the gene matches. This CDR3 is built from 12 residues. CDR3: CATRTGTREQYF. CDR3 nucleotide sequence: TGTGCCACCCGGACAGGGACGCGCGAGCAGTACTTC.

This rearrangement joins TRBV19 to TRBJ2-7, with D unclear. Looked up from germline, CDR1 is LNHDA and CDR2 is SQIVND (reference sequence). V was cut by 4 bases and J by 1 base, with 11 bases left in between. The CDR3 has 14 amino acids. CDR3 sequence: CASSSLTSSYEQYF. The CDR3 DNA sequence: TGTGCCAGTAGTAGCCTTACGTCGTCCTACGAGCAGTACTTC.

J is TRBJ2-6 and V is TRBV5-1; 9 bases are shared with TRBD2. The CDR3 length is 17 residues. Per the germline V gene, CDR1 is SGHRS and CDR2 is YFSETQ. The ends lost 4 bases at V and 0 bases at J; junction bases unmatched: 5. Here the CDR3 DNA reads TGCGCCAGCAGCGGAGCGGGGGGACTCTCTGGGGCCAACGTCCTGACTTTC. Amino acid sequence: CASSGAGGLSGANVLTF.

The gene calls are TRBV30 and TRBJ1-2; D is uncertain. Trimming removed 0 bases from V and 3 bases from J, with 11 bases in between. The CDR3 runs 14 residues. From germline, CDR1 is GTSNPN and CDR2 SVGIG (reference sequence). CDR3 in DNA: TGTGCCTGGAGTGTAAGGATGAGGGACTATGGCTACACCTTC. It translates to CAWSVRMRDYGYTF.

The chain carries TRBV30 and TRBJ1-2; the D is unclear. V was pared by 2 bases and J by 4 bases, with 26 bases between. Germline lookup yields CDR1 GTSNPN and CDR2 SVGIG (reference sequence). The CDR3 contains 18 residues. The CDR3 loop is CAWSSPYAGPTLIYGYTF. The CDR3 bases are TGTGCCTGGAGTTCTCCTTACGCCGGGCCTACGTTAATCTATGGCTACACCTTC.

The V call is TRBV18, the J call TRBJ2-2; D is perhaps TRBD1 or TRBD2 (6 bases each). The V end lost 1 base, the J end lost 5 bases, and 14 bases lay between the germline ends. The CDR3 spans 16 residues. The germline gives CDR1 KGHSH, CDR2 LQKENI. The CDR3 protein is CASSPLVRGQTGELFF. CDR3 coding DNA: TGTGCCAGCTCACCACTAGTCCGGGGGCAGACCGGGGAGCTGTTTTTT. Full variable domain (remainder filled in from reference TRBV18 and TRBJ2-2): NAGVMQNPRHLVRRRGQEARLRCSPMKGHSHVYWYRQLPEEGLKFMVYLQKENIIDESGMPKERFSAEFPKEGPSILRIQQVVRGDSAAYFCASSPLVRGQTGELFFGEGSRLTVL.

CDR3 in amino acids: CASSLRGGTLSNQPQHF. The CDR3 nucleotides are TGTGCCAGCAGTTTAAGGGGAGGGACCTTAAGCAATCAGCCCCAGCATTTT. The chain is built from TRBV28 and TRBJ1-5, with D perhaps matching TRBD1 (5 bases). From germline, CDR1 is MDHEN and CDR2 SYDVKM. Between the trimmed V and J ends, which lost 2 bases and 1 base, there was a span of 15 bases. This CDR3 is 17 amino acids long. Looking up the rest from reference TRBV28 and TRBJ1-5 gives the full variable domain: DVKVTQSSRYLVKRTGEKVFLECVQDMDHENMFWYRQDPGLGLRLIYFSYDVKMKEKGDIPEGYSVSREKKERFSLILESASTNQTSMYLCASSLRGGTLSNQPQHFGDGTRLSIL.

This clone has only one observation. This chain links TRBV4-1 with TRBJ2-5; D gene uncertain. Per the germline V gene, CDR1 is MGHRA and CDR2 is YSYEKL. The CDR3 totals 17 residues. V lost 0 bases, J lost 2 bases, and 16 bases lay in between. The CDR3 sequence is CASSQDKSASEQETQYF. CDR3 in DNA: TGCGCCAGCAGCCAAGATAAATCGGCGTCAGAACAAGAGACCCAGTACTTC.

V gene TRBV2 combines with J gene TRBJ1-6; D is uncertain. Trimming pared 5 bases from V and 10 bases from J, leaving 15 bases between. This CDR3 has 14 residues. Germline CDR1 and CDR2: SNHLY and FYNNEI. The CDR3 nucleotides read TGTGCCAGCAGTAGACCGGGGTATGGGTCACCCCTCCACTTT. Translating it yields CASSRPGYGSPLHF.

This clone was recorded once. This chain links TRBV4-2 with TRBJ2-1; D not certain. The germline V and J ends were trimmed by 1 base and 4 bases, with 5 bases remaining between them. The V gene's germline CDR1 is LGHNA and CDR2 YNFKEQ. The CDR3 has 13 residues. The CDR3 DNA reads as TGTGCCAGCAGCCAAGGACCATACAATGAGCAGTTCTTC. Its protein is CASSQGPYNEQFF.

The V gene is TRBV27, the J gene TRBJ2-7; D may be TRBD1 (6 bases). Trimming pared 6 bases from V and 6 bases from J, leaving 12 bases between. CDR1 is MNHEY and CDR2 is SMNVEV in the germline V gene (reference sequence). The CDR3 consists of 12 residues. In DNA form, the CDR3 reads TGTGCCAGCAGAACAGGGTTTGGCGAGCAGTACTTC. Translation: CASRTGFGEQYF.

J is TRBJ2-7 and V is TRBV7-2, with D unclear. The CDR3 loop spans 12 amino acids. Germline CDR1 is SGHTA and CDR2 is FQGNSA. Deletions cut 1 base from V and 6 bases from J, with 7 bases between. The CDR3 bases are TGTGCCAGCAGCTTAGTAAGCATCGAGCAGTACTTC. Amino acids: CASSLVSIEQYF.

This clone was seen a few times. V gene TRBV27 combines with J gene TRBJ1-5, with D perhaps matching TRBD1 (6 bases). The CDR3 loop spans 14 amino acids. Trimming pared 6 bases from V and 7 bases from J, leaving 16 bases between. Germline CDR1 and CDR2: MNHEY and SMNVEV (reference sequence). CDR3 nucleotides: TGTGCCAGCAGCGCCACAGGGTTCCGACAGCCCCAGCATTTT. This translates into CASSATGFRQPQHF.

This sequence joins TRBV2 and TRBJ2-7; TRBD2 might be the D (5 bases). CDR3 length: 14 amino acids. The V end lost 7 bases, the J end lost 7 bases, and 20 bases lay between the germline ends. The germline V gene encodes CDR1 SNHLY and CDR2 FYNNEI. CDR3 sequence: CASTVRAGVGEQYF. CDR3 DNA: TGTGCCAGCACGGTCCGGGCCGGGGTGGGGGAGCAGTACTTC.

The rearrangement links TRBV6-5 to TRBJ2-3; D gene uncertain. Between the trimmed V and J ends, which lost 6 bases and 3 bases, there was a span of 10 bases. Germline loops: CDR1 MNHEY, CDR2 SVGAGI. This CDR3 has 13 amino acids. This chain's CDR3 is CASSRGPTDTQYF. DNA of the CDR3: TGTGCCAGCAGCCGAGGACCAACAGATACGCAGTATTTT.

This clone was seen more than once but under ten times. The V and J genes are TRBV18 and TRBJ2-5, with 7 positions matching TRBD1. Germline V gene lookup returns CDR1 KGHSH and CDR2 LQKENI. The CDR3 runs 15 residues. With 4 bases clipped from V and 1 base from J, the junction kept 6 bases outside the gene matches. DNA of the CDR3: TGTGCCAGCTCACGAGATGCAGGGGGCCAAGAGACCCAGTACTTC. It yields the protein CASSRDAGGQETQYF.

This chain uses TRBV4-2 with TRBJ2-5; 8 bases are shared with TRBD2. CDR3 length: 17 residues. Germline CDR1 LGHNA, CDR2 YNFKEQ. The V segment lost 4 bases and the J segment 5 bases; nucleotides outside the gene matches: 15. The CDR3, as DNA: TGTGCCAGCAGCCCCGGCGCGGGGGGCAACCTTGGGGAGACCCAGTACTTC. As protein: CASSPGAGGNLGETQYF.

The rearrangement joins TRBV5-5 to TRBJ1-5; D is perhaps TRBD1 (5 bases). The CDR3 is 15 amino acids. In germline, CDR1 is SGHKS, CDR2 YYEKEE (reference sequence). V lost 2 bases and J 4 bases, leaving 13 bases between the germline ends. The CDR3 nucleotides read TGTGCCAGCAGCTTTGAAGGGGCCGTTAATCAGCCCCAGCATTTT. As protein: CASSFEGAVNQPQHF.

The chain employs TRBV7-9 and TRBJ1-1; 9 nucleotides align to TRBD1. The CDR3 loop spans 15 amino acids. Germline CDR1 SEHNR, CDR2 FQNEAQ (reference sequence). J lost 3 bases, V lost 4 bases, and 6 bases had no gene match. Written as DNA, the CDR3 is TGTGCCAGCAGCTGGCCGGGACAGGGCCACACTGAAGCTTTCTTT. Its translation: CASSWPGQGHTEAFF.

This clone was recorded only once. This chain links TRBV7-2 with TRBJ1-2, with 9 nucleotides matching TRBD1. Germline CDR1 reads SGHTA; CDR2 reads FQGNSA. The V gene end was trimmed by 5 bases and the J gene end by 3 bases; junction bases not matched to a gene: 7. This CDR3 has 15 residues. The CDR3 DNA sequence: TGTGCCAGCAGCCCATCCGGGACAGGGTACTATGGCTACACCTTC. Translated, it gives CASSPSGTGYYGYTF.

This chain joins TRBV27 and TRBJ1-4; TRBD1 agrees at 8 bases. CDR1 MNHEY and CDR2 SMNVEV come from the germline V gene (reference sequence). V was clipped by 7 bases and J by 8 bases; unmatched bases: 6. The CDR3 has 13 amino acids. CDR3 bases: TGTGCCAGCACAGACAGGGGATCCGAAAAACTGTTTTTT. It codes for CASTDRGSEKLFF.

The CDR3 bases are TGTGCCAGTAGTATAGGTTCCGGTAAGGACTACGAGCAGTACTTC. Translating it yields CASSIGSGKDYEQYF. J is TRBJ2-7 and V is TRBV19; D is uncertain. Germline V lookup: CDR1 LNHDA, CDR2 SQIVND (reference sequence). Trimming cost V 1 base and J 3 bases, with 13 bases left between them. The CDR3 runs 15 residues.